One and the same sample provided the 14 T cell receptor beta chains below, sequenced in a study of CD8 T cells in Susac syndrome. RNA, at about 0.45 to 1 ug, was reverse transcribed with random hexamers. TCRdb re-analysed the immunoSEQ multiplex PCR reads in MiXCR, keeping a single row per CDR3 protein. The sample comprises about 190,000 distinct CDR3 sequences, approximately 93% of which are singletons, and 0.1% to 0.12% rests with the top ten. Sequencing was done on a sample of CD4+ T cells from PBMCs. The receptors were gathered from a human donor in good health.

The chain carries TRBV28 and TRBJ1-5; 7 nucleotides align to TRBD1. The V gene's germline CDR1 is MDHEN and CDR2 SYDVKM. Trimming cost V 4 bases and J 3 bases; bases outside gene matches: 6. The CDR3 has 15 residues. This CDR3 is CASSYRQGHNQPQHF. The CDR3, as DNA: TGTGCCAGCAGTTATAGACAGGGCCACAATCAGCCCCAGCATTTT.

As DNA, the CDR3 is TGTGCCAGCAGTCTCCGGACAGGGGGTCCCTACGAGCAGTACGTC. Residues: CASSLRTGGPYEQYV. The chain is built from TRBV6-2 or TRBV6-3 and TRBJ2-7, with 10 bases lining up with TRBD1. With V trimmed by 5 bases and J by 2 bases, 6 bases remained unmatched. CDR3 size: 15 residues. The germline V gene has CDR1 MNHEY and CDR2 SVGEGT.

The chain has TRBV3-1 and TRBJ2-1; D remains unclear. This CDR3 has 15 amino acids. Per the germline V gene, CDR1 is LGHDT and CDR2 is YNNKEL (reference sequence). Trimming removed 0 bases at V and 6 bases at J, with 12 bases between. The CDR3 sequence: CASSQDMKTTNEQFF. CDR3 nucleotide sequence: TGTGCCAGCAGCCAAGATATGAAGACCACCAATGAGCAGTTCTTC.

V usage is TRBV6-2 or TRBV6-3 and J usage is TRBJ2-7; D is undetermined. The germline CDR1 and CDR2 sequences are MNHEY and SVGEGT. V gave up 6 bases and J gave up 7 bases, with 13 bases separating them. The CDR3 runs 12 residues. The CDR3 loop is CASSTPLREQYV. CDR3 coding DNA: TGTGCCAGCAGCACCCCCTTAAGAGAGCAGTACGTC.

This rearrangement joins TRBV20-1 to TRBJ1-6; 8 positions agree with TRBD1. From germline, CDR1 is DFQATT and CDR2 SNEGSKA (reference sequence). There are 14 residues in the CDR3. V was clipped by 1 base and J by 9 bases; unmatched bases: 5. This chain's CDR3 is CSARVGTGPSPLHF. DNA of the CDR3: TGCAGTGCTAGAGTGGGGACAGGCCCTTCACCCCTCCACTTT.

The genes are TRBV29-1 and TRBJ1-5; D is unclear. Trimming left V 0 bases short and J 7 bases short, with 7 bases between. CDR3 size: 12 residues. The germline V gene encodes CDR1 SQVTM and CDR2 ANQGSEA. CDR3 DNA sequence: TGCAGCGTTGAAGATTCGGGGCAGCCCCAGCATTTT. Amino acid sequence: CSVEDSGQPQHF.

The sample holds one count of this clonotype. The V call is TRBV28, the J call TRBJ2-5; tentatively, D is TRBD2 (5 bases). The length of the CDR3 is 15 residues. Trimming took 6 bases from V and 2 from J, leaving 16 bases between them. The germline CDR1 and CDR2 sequences are MDHEN and SYDVKM. The CDR3 nucleotides read TGTGCCAGCAGGACGGACGGGGTGGTGCAAGAGACCCAGTACTTC. Protein sequence: CASRTDGVVQETQYF.

V usage is TRBV3-1 and J usage is TRBJ1-4, with D possibly being TRBD1 (6 bases). The germline V gene encodes CDR1 LGHDT and CDR2 YNNKEL (reference sequence). The CDR3 is 17 residues long. V was clipped by 4 bases and J by 7 bases, with 22 bases between them. The CDR3 protein is CASSPTLIGGHSEKLFF. DNA for the CDR3: TGTGCCAGCAGCCCGACCCTCATTGGGGGCCATTCTGAAAAACTGTTTTTT. Full variable domain (rest looked up from reference TRBV3-1 and TRBJ1-4): DTAVSQTPKYLVTQMGNDKSIKCEQNLGHDTMYWYKQDSKKFLKIMFSYNNKELIINETVPNRFSPKSPDKAHLNLHINSLELGDSAVYFCASSPTLIGGHSEKLFFGSGTQLSVL.

The V gene is TRBV7-3, the J gene TRBJ2-7, with no clear D. This CDR3 is 16 amino acids long. CDR1 SGHTA and CDR2 FQGTGA come from the germline V gene. Between the trimmed V and J ends, which lost 4 bases and 0 bases, there was a span of 16 bases. The CDR3 nucleotides are TGTGCCAGCAGCTCCCCCCGGTCTCCGAGCTCCTACGAGCAGTACGTC. Encoded protein: CASSSPRSPSSYEQYV.

The gene calls are TRBV7-2 and TRBJ1-2; tentatively, D is TRBD1 (6 bases). This CDR3 contains 14 residues. Germline V gene data show CDR1 as SGHTA and CDR2 as FQGNSA. Deletions cut 3 bases from V and 8 bases from J, with 16 bases between. In nucleotides, the CDR3 is TGTGCCAGCAGCTTGGGGCGGGGGCATATCGGCTACACCTTC. This gives the protein CASSLGRGHIGYTF.

This chain joins TRBV7-9 and TRBJ1-5; D is perhaps TRBD1 (5 bases). This CDR3 is built from 15 residues. Looked up from germline, CDR1 is SEHNR and CDR2 is FQNEAQ (reference sequence). The V end lost 6 bases, the J end lost 7 bases, and 19 bases lay between the germline ends. CDR3: CASSPGSGIQQPQHF. DNA of the CDR3: TGTGCCAGCAGTCCAGGGTCAGGGATTCAGCAGCCCCAGCATTTT.

The chain carries TRBV7-2 and TRBJ1-4, with a tentative D call TRBD1 (6 bases). CDR1 and CDR2 (germline): SGHTA, FQGNSA. There are 14 residues in the CDR3. The V end was cut by 6 bases, the J end by 8 bases, with 16 bases between. The CDR3 bases are TGTGCCAGCAGTCGAGGGGGGCTGAGGGAAAAACTGTTTTTT. The encoded protein is CASSRGGLREKLFF.

The V gene is TRBV6-4, the J gene TRBJ1-2; the D is unclear. This CDR3 is built from 13 residues. Germline loops: CDR1 MRHNA, CDR2 SNTAGT. Trimming left V 7 bases short and J 7 bases short, with 16 bases between. In DNA form, the CDR3 reads TGTGCCAGCACGGAGAACCCTGGTCGTGGCTACACCTTC. Residues: CASTENPGRGYTF.

Written as DNA, the CDR3 is TGTGCCAGCAGCCCCGGGCCTGAAGCTTTCTTT. Protein: CASSPGPEAFF. The chain is built from TRBV7-2 and TRBJ1-1; D gene ambiguous. Germline CDR1 reads SGHTA; CDR2 reads FQGNSA. Trimming cost V 5 bases and J 6 bases, with 7 bases left between them. The CDR3 is 11 amino acids.